This T cell receptor (beta chain) is from a study of blood T cells in healthy people across ages. Across the study: Template switching retrieved approximately one barcoded beta molecule for each two T cells. Study results and limitations: Higher diversity, along with more naive CD4+ cells, distinguished long-lived donors from aged donors.

This CDR3 region has 12 residues. Germline V gives CDR1 SEHNR, CDR2 FQNEAQ (reference sequence). Trimming took 6 bases from V and 2 from J, leaving 8 bases between them. The use of a sample-barcoded 5' primer and a J-beta primer mix characterized a second PCR of roughly 6 to 11 cycles. Each cDNA was tagged by a template-switch adaptor containing 12 random nucleotides. TCRdb passed the 5' RACE reads through MiXCR, listing each CDR3 protein once. The sample contains hundreds of thousands of distinct CDR3 sequences, more than 45% of which appear only once. The sample providers were healthy Caucasian people from Russia, aged roughly 6 to 90. Comment on this clonotype: Its antigen is unknown.

The V gene is TRBV7-9, the J gene TRBJ2-7; unclear D gene. Material for sequencing was blood. The TCR sequence derives from a man aged 25-45 years in good health. CDR3 loop: CASSYETYEQYF. In DNA form, the CDR3 reads TGTGCCAGCAGTTATGAGACCTACGAGCAGTACTTC.